This T cell receptor (beta chain) was observed in a study of long-term antiretroviral therapy in people with HIV. This was the immunoSEQ v3.0 assay at survey level. The table came from immunoSEQ multiplex PCR; TCRdb's copy has only in-frame clones and leaves some out. This table holds about 27,000 clones, around four fifths found once. Sequencing used unsorted PBMCs, obtained 0.8 years before starting antiretroviral therapy. The TCR comes from a man in his late teens or twenties with HIV.

The DNA of the CDR3 is TGTGCCAGCAGTTTAGCGGGGGCCGGGGAGCTGTTTTTT. Protein: CASSLAGAGELFF. The genes are TRBV27 and TRBJ2-2; 7 positions match TRBD2. With V trimmed by 2 bases and J by 6 bases, 0 bases remained unmatched. Germline values: CDR1 MNHEY, CDR2 SMNVEV (reference sequence). The CDR3 runs 13 residues.